This T cell receptor beta chain was obtained from a study of blood T cell repertoires in COVID-19. Study in general: The United States, Italy and Spain provided the acute and convalescent COVID-19 samples.

Germline-derived CDR1 and CDR2 are SGHDT and YYEEEE. The CDR3 loop spans 15 amino acids. Trimming left V 2 bases short and J 2 bases short, with 13 bases between. Profiling relied on immunoSEQ multiplex PCR, and the TCRdb table lists in-frame clones only, not all of them. The data hold some 150,000 clones, with roughly 84% observed a single time. The chain joins TRBV5-6 to TRBJ1-2; D might be TRBD1 (5 bases). Specimen: peripheral blood. The clonotype originates from a human donor in a cohort sampled during active COVID-19. The CDR3 here is CASSFPQGSNYGYTF. In DNA, the CDR3 is TGTGCCAGCAGCTTCCCCCAGGGATCGAACTATGGCTACACCTTC. Full variable domain (outside the CDR3, taken from reference TRBV5-6 and TRBJ1-2): DAGVTQSPTHLIKTRGQQVTLRCSPKSGHDTVSWYQQALGQGPQFIFQYYEEEERQRGNFPDRFSGHQFPNYSSELNVNALLLGDSALYLCASSFPQGSNYGYTFGSGTRLTVV.